The text below deals with one TCR beta chain. The germline gives CDR1 LNHDA, CDR2 SQIVND (reference sequence). Germline trimming cut 8 bases from V and 7 bases from J; bases unmatched to any gene: 14. The CDR3 totals 15 residues. The sample belongs to a study of blood T cell repertoires in COVID-19. Across the study: There were acute and convalescent COVID-19 samples, and they came from the United States, Italy and Spain. T cells, B-cell-depleted T cells, or PBMCs supplied cDNA or gDNA.

Participants' own reports of clinical history determined their cohort assignment. As handled by the study authors: By means of reference gene primer amplification, nucleated cell counts were estimated. Profiled with immunoSEQ multiplex PCR; TCRdb holds only in-frame clones, not every one. Clonal size and the V and J genes are those of that table, whereas D and trimming came from the DNA. This table has over 350,000 clones, around nine tenths appearing once. Sequencing input: PBMCs or T cells enriched from blood (not recorded which). The source of this sequence is a woman between 50 and 59 years old who had recovered from COVID-19. This chain joins TRBV19 and TRBJ1-5, with 7 bases that match TRBD1. CDR3 in amino acids: CASERRGPRSQPQHF. The CDR3 DNA sequence: TGTGCCAGTGAGAGAAGGGGGCCCAGGTCCCAGCCCCAGCATTTT.